This TCR beta chain was recovered during a study of cytomegalovirus exposure and HLA in healthy donors. Primers for the PCR totalled 60 Vbeta and 13 Jbeta. Data came from immunoSEQ multiplex PCR; TCRdb stores just in-frame clones and leaves some out. Among approximately 100,000 clones, roughly 74% were seen once, and the ten largest hold approximately 2.1%. Germline V lookup: CDR1 MNHEY, CDR2 SVGAGI. The CDR3 is 14 residues long. V dropped 8 bases and J dropped 2 bases, with 15 bases sitting between them. There are a few counts of this clone. What it binds is unknown. Study observations and caveats: CMV serostatus was the only recorded immune exposure for donors. A prior analysis recorded that most TCR beta V segments were productive about 87% or about 30% of the time. In a later analysis, most CMV-associated TCR beta chains appeared HLA-restricted.

This TCR was recovered from a woman aged 40-49 years in good health and CMV-seronegative. This chain joins TRBV6-5 and TRBJ1-2; D not resolved. Sequencing was done on a sample of PBMCs. The CDR3 DNA sequence: TGTGCCAGCGAGACATCGTACTTAAACTATGGCTACACCTTC. Translated: CASETSYLNYGYTF.